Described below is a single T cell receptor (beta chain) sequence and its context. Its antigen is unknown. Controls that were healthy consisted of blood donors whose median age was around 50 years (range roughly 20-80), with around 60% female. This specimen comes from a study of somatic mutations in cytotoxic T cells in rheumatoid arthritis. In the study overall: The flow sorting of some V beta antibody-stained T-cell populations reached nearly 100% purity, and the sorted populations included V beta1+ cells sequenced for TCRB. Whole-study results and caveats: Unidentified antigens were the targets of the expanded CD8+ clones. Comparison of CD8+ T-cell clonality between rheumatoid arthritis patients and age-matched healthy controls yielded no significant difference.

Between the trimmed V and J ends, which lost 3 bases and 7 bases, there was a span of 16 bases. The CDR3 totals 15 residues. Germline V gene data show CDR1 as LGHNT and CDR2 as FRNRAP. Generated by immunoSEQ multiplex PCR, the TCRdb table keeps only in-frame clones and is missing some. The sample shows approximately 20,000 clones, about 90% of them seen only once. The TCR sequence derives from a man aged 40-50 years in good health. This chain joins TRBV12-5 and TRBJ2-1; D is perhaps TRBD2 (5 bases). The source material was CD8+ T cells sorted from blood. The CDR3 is CASGFNLALANEQFF. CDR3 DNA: TGTGCTAGTGGTTTCAATCTAGCTTTGGCGAATGAGCAGTTCTTC.